The 23 T cell receptor beta chains in this list originate from one sample, sequenced in a study of T cell repertoires in ileal Crohn's disease. Sequencing used immunoSEQ multiplex PCR; TCRdb keeps in-frame clones, though not all of them. This sample has fewer than 16,000 clones, with about 80% found just once. Sequenced material: ileal tissue. Receptors originate from an adult with Crohn's disease.

The chain uses TRBV5-1 and TRBJ2-3; the D gene is possibly TRBD2 (6 bases). V shed 0 bases and J shed 2 bases, with 10 bases lying between them. The CDR3 has 15 amino acids. Germline values: CDR1 SGHRS, CDR2 YFSETQ. DNA for the CDR3: TGCGCCAGCAGCTTGGCGGGGGAGACCACAGATACGCAGTATTTT. It translates to CASSLAGETTDTQYF.

V gene TRBV6-6 combines with J gene TRBJ1-6; 8 bases are a match to TRBD1. This CDR3 contains 15 residues. Unmatched junction bases numbered 4, after V lost 0 bases and J lost 9 bases. CDR1 is MNHNY, CDR2 SVGAGI, per germline (reference sequence). The CDR3 spells CASSYSAGGGSPLHF. Here the CDR3 DNA reads TGTGCCAGCAGTTACTCGGCAGGGGGCGGTTCACCCCTCCACTTT.

This chain links TRBV19 with TRBJ2-7, with 11 bases that match TRBD2. V shed 5 bases and J 2 bases; nucleotides not matched to a gene: 8. The CDR3 is 16 residues long. Germline loops: CDR1 LNHDA, CDR2 SQIVND (reference sequence). The CDR3, as DNA: TGTGCCAGTAGTTTTAGCGGGGGGGCCTCCACCTACGAGCAGTACTTC. Residues: CASSFSGGASTYEQYF.

The chain uses TRBV19 and TRBJ2-3; 9 bases agree with TRBD2. The CDR3 runs 16 residues. Germline assignment: CDR1 LNHDA and CDR2 SQIVND (reference sequence). Losses at the gene ends were 3 bases for V and 2 bases for J; bases not matched to a gene: 6. The CDR3 reads CASSITAGGLTDTQYF. The DNA of the CDR3 is TGTGCCAGTAGTATTACGGCGGGAGGGCTCACAGATACGCAGTATTTT.

The chain links TRBV19 to TRBJ1-1; 11 positions match TRBD1. From germline, CDR1 is LNHDA and CDR2 SQIVND (reference sequence). The J segment lost 5 bases and the V segment lost 4 bases, leaving 3 bases of the junction unmatched. The CDR3 runs 14 residues. The CDR3, as DNA: TGTGCCAGTAGTAGGGACAGGGGGGGGACTGAAGCTTTCTTT. This gives the protein CASSRDRGGTEAFF.

The chain combines TRBV5-1 with TRBJ2-6; unclear D gene. From germline, CDR1 is SGHRS and CDR2 YFSETQ. The V and J ends lost 2 bases and 0 bases respectively, with 3 bases between them. CDR3 size: 14 residues. The CDR3 here is CASSFNSGANVLTF. The CDR3 DNA is TGCGCCAGCAGCTTTAACTCTGGGGCCAACGTCCTGACTTTC.

J is TRBJ1-2 and V is TRBV27, with 8 nucleotides matching TRBD1. After removal of 6 bases from V and 3 bases from J, the junction contained 3 bases not matched to a gene. In germline, CDR1 is MNHEY, CDR2 SMNVEV (reference sequence). The CDR3 has 13 residues. CDR3 sequence: CASSPTGDYGYTF. As DNA, the CDR3 is TGTGCCAGCAGCCCGACAGGGGACTATGGCTACACCTTC.

The chain has TRBV11-3 and TRBJ2-3; D is possibly TRBD2 (6 bases). The germline V gene encodes CDR1 SGHNT and CDR2 YENEEA. Trimming took off 1 base at V and 2 bases at J, with 10 bases between the two ends. This CDR3 comprises 15 residues. In DNA form, the CDR3 reads TGTGCCAGCAGCTTAGGGCGGGGCCTCACAGATACGCAGTATTTT. It translates to CASSLGRGLTDTQYF.

CDR3 sequence (DNA): TGTGCCAGCAGCGCAAACCTGGGAGCGGGTGGTGAAAAACTGTTTTTT. This translates into CASSANLGAGGEKLFF. This sequence joins TRBV2 and TRBJ1-4, with D hard to call. Looked up from germline, CDR1 is SNHLY and CDR2 is FYNNEI. The CDR3 is 16 amino acids. V lost 6 bases, J lost 7 bases, and 21 bases lay in between.

The chain recombines TRBV12-5 with TRBJ2-7; 9 nucleotides match TRBD1. The V gene's germline CDR1 is LGHNT and CDR2 FRNRAP. The ends lost 0 bases at V and 3 bases at J; junction bases unmatched: 6. The CDR3 loop spans 16 amino acids. In nucleotides, the CDR3 is TGTGCTAGTGGTTTGGTTGGGACAGGGAGTATCTACGAGCAGTACGTC. As protein: CASGLVGTGSIYEQYV.

DNA of the CDR3: TGCGCCAGCAGGCGAACAGGGGGGCAAGATACGCAGTATTTT. Its translation is CASRRTGGQDTQYF. The chain links TRBV5-1 to TRBJ2-3, with TRBD1 matching over 8 bases. The V gene's germline CDR1 is SGHRS and CDR2 YFSETQ. With 5 bases clipped from V and 5 bases from J, the junction kept 7 bases outside the gene matches. CDR3 length: 14 amino acids. Full variable domain (outside the CDR3, taken from reference TRBV5-1 and TRBJ2-3): KAGVTQTPRYLIKTRGQQVTLSCSPISGHRSVSWYQQTPGQGLQFLFEYFSETQRNKGNFPGRFSGRQFSNSRSEMNVSTLELGDSALYLCASRRTGGQDTQYFGPGTRLTVL.

This clone appeared a few times. The chain combines TRBV6-6 with TRBJ1-1, with 8 positions matching TRBD1. Germline V lookup: CDR1 MNHNY, CDR2 SVGAGI (reference sequence). J gave up 5 bases and V 4 bases, and 6 bases lay outside the gene matches. This CDR3 spans 14 amino acids. CDR3 amino acids: CASSFQGAQTEAFF. In DNA form, the CDR3 reads TGTGCCAGCAGTTTTCAGGGGGCGCAAACTGAAGCTTTCTTT.

The genes are TRBV5-1 and TRBJ1-6; D remains unclear. The germline V gene encodes CDR1 SGHRS and CDR2 YFSETQ. CDR3 length: 15 amino acids. V was cut by 0 bases and J by 6 bases, with 10 bases left in between. The CDR3, as DNA: TGCGCCAGCAGCTTGGATGGGCGGGGTAATTCACCCCTCCACTTT. Its translation is CASSLDGRGNSPLHF.

The gene calls are TRBV28 and TRBJ2-1; 11 positions agree with TRBD2. Germline V gene sequence: CDR1 MDHEN, CDR2 SYDVKM. V was clipped by 2 bases and J by 3 bases; unmatched bases: 9. The CDR3 sequence is 18 residues long. CDR3 DNA: TGTGCCAGCAGTTTAAAACTAGCGGGAGAGAGCTACTACAATGAGCAGTTCTTC. This encodes CASSLKLAGESYYNEQFF. The complete variable domain, with remaining parts taken from reference TRBV28 and TRBJ2-1, reads DVKVTQSSRYLVKRTGEKVFLECVQDMDHENMFWYRQDPGLGLRLIYFSYDVKMKEKGDIPEGYSVSREKKERFSLILESASTNQTSMYLCASSLKLAGESYYNEQFFGPGTRLTVL.

The V and J genes are TRBV18 and TRBJ2-5; D possibly corresponds to TRBD2 (5 bases). Trimming took off 6 bases at V and 2 bases at J, with 10 bases between the two ends. The CDR3 consists of 13 residues. Germline CDR1 is KGHSH and CDR2 is LQKENI. The CDR3 sequence: CASSRTGQETQYF. CDR3 nucleotides: TGTGCCAGCTCCCGGACGGGACAAGAGACCCAGTACTTC. Looking up the rest from reference TRBV18 and TRBJ2-5 gives the full variable domain: NAGVMQNPRHLVRRRGQEARLRCSPMKGHSHVYWYRQLPEEGLKFMVYLQKENIIDESGMPKERFSAEFPKEGPSILRIQQVVRGDSAAYFCASSRTGQETQYFGPGTRLLVL.

The gene calls are TRBV29-1 and TRBJ1-1, with D unclear. V was shortened by 6 bases and J by 7 bases, with 15 bases between the two germline ends. Germline values: CDR1 SQVTM, CDR2 ANQGSEA. The CDR3 loop spans 12 amino acids. Here the CDR3 reads CSVARQSDEAFF. The CDR3 DNA follows: TGCAGCGTCGCGAGGCAGTCGGATGAAGCTTTCTTT. The full variable domain, in which reference TRBV29-1 and TRBJ1-1 provide the parts outside the CDR3, is SAVISQKPSRDICQRGTSLTIQCQVDSQVTMMFWYRQQPGQSLTLIATANQGSEATYESGFVIDKFPISRPNLTFSTLTVSNMSPEDSSIYLCSVARQSDEAFFGQGTRLTVV.

The V and J genes are TRBV19 and TRBJ1-5; 9 bases are a match to TRBD1. Germline V lookup: CDR1 LNHDA, CDR2 SQIVND (reference sequence). V gave up 4 bases and J gave up 2 bases; unmatched junction bases: 12. CDR3 length: 18 amino acids. The CDR3 is CASSSPGTGTAGNQPQHF. The CDR3 bases are TGTGCCAGTAGTAGTCCCGGGACAGGGACGGCGGGCAATCAGCCCCAGCATTTT.

About this clone: The same CDR3 is also encoded by other DNA sequences in this sample. The chain couples TRBV28 to TRBJ1-5; the D gene is possibly TRBD1 (6 bases). V lost 7 bases and J lost 2, with 12 bases in between. This CDR3 has 14 residues. From germline, CDR1 is MDHEN and CDR2 SYDVKM. Written as DNA, the CDR3 is TGTGCCAGCACTCGGAGACAGGGCAATCAGCCCCAGCATTTT. Translated, it gives CASTRRQGNQPQHF.

The V call is TRBV30, the J call TRBJ1-2, with unresolved D. Trimming took off 4 bases at V and 3 bases at J, with 6 bases between the two ends. There are 11 residues in the CDR3. CDR1 is GTSNPN, CDR2 SVGIG, per germline (reference sequence). This CDR3 reads CAWTRDYGYTF. CDR3 bases: TGTGCCTGGACCCGGGACTATGGCTACACCTTC. The full variable domain, its missing parts supplied by reference TRBV30 and TRBJ1-2, is SQTIHQWPATLVQPVGSPLSLECTVEGTSNPNLYWYRQAAGRGLQLLFYSVGIGQISSEVPQNLSASRPQDRQFILSSKKLLLSDSGFYLCAWTRDYGYTFGSGTRLTVV.

DNA for the CDR3: TGTGCCAGCAGCTCTCGGCCGACAGGGTTGGGGACTAATGAAAAACTGTTTTTT. Its protein is CASSSRPTGLGTNEKLFF. The chain has TRBV5-4 and TRBJ1-4; 7 bases fit TRBD1. This CDR3 is built from 18 residues. The V gene end was trimmed by 3 bases and the J gene end by 2 bases; junction bases not matched to a gene: 13. Germline V gene data show CDR1 as SGHNT and CDR2 as YYREEE (reference sequence).

Comment on this clone: Other DNA sequences in the sample encode the same CDR3. V and J are TRBV2 and TRBJ1-1; no clear D. CDR1 and CDR2 (germline): SNHLY, FYNNEI. The CDR3 extends over 14 amino acids. V dropped 3 bases and J dropped 0 bases, with 8 bases sitting between them. CDR3 amino acids: CASSEREMNTEAFF. The DNA for the CDR3 is TGTGCCAGCAGTGAGCGGGAAATGAACACTGAAGCTTTCTTT.

The V and J genes are TRBV2 and TRBJ1-4, with D unresolved. This CDR3 comprises 18 residues. V lost 0 bases and J lost 4, with 18 bases in between. In germline, CDR1 is SNHLY, CDR2 FYNNEI. CDR3 amino acids: CASSEAHNWAGYNEKLFF. As DNA, the CDR3 is TGTGCCAGCAGTGAAGCGCATAATTGGGCAGGATATAATGAAAAACTGTTTTTT.

This clone was seen more than once but under ten times. V is TRBV6-1 and J is TRBJ2-3; 9 nucleotides match TRBD1. The junction had 11 bases not matched to a gene; V was cut back by 4 bases and J by 0 bases. There are 18 residues in the CDR3. The germline CDR1 and CDR2 sequences are MNHNS and SASEGT. The CDR3 DNA is TGTGCCAGCAGTGGGGACAGGGCCGCTTACCGTAGCACAGATACGCAGTATTTT. Translating gives CASSGDRAAYRSTDTQYF.